The source of this TCR beta chain is a study of T cells in women clearing cervical HPV infection. Study-level background: HLA type stays a possible confounder, typing being limited.

Worth noting for this clone: The sequence runs out 3 residues before the end of the CDR3; the remainder is reconstructed from the germline J gene.

Sequencing was performed with immunoSEQ multiplex PCR; in TCRdb, only in-frame clones are kept and a portion is missing. The sample includes about 30,000 clones. V was pared by 7 bases and J by 2 bases, with 12 bases between. Germline V gene sequence: CDR1 SGHAT, CDR2 FQNNGV. This CDR3 comprises 15 residues. All donors had a single incident cervical HPV16 infection, not prevalent. The sample was blood buffy coat. The V gene is TRBV11-2, the J gene TRBJ1-6; D unclear. The TCR sequence derives from a woman between 18 and 70 years old with a cervical HPV16 infection that either progressed to CIN3+ or cleared (not recorded which). Incomplete CDR3 DNA: TGTGCCAGCACCACCGGTGAGACCTATAATTCACCC. Encoded protein: CASTTGETYNSP. The whole CDR3 protein is CASTTGETYNSPLHF.